This T cell receptor beta chain was obtained from a study of sequential checkpoint blockade in melanoma. Study background: Arm A got nivolumab then ipilimumab; arm B the reverse, 1:1.

Treatment of the sample: randomized to nivolumab then ipilimumab (arm A) or the reverse (arm B). Method: immunoSEQ multiplex PCR; TCRdb's copy keeps in-frame clones and lacks some. The sample lists tens of thousands of clones, about nine tenths seen once, with around 12% in the top ten. CDR3 length: 13 residues. CDR1 and CDR2 (germline): LNHDA, SQIVND (reference sequence). V was clipped by 7 bases and J by 5 bases, with 12 bases between them. The input for sequencing was CD8+ T cells sorted from blood (inferred from file names), taken from a patient given nivolumab and ipilimumab in sequence. The clonotype was recovered from a human donor with melanoma. The chain recombines TRBV19 with TRBJ2-1; D uncertain. The CDR3: CASTLRENNEQFF. The CDR3 nucleotides are TGTGCCAGTACCCTGAGAGAGAACAATGAGCAGTTCTTC.